This T cell receptor beta chain was identified during a study of T cells after posttransplantation cyclophosphamide. Per germline, CDR1 LNHDA and CDR2 SQIVND (reference sequence). V dropped 3 bases and J dropped 2 bases, with 6 bases sitting between them. This CDR3 contains 13 residues. Study-level points and caveats: Later blood repertoires were often dominated by clones from the donor CD8+ memory compartment.

Only in-frame clones appear in the TCRdb table, and some are missing; sequencing was by immunoSEQ multiplex PCR. The sample has tens of thousands of clones, 75% to 95% seen once. Cells defined as naive were viable CD3+CD4+ or CD3+CD8+ and CCR7+CD45RA+CD45RO-CD95-CD27+CD28+. As to this clone: As yet, its antigen is unknown.

The chain recombines TRBV19 with TRBJ2-3; D not resolved. The TCR sequence derives from a man aged 30 to 39 in good health and a related stem cell transplant donor. Sequencing was done on a sample of naive CD4+ T cells sorted from blood. The CDR3 DNA reads as TGTGCCAGTAGTATTAAAATCACAGATACGCAGTATTTT. As protein: CASSIKITDTQYF. Based on the CDR3 plus reference TRBV19 and TRBJ2-3, the full variable domain is DGGITQSPKYLFRKEGQNVTLSCEQNLNHDAMYWYRQDPGQGLRLIYYSQIVNDFQKGDIAEGYSVSREKKESFPLTVTSAQKNPTAFYLCASSIKITDTQYFGPGTRLTVL.